A single sample gave rise to the 28 T cell receptor beta chains below, sequenced in a study of T cells in Graves' hyperthyroidism and ophthalmopathy. RNA transcripts gave rise to amplified TCR beta CDR3 regions. HTBI primers were employed in a first-round RT-PCR of the TCR CDR3. TCRdb called the multiplex PCR reads again in MiXCR, with one record for every CDR3 protein. Of over 450,000 distinct CDR3 sequences in the sample, about an eighth were seen once. The sequenced material came from blood. The origin of the receptors is a woman between 18 and 29 years old with Graves' hyperthyroidism.

This clonotype was observed at least ten times. The chain links TRBV3-1 to TRBJ1-2; D is uncertain. This CDR3 is built from 12 residues. The V gene's germline CDR1 is LGHDT and CDR2 YNNKEL (reference sequence). Trimming removed 0 bases at V and 8 bases at J, with 7 bases between. The CDR3 reads CASSQDGRGYTF. The CDR3 region has the DNA TGTGCCAGCAGCCAAGATGGGAGAGGCTACACCTTC. Supplemented by reference TRBV3-1 and TRBJ1-2, the full variable domain reads DTAVSQTPKYLVTQMGNDKSIKCEQNLGHDTMYWYKQDSKKFLKIMFSYNNKELIINETVPNRFSPKSPDKAHLNLHINSLELGDSAVYFCASSQDGRGYTFGSGTRLTVV.

This clonotype was counted many times. CDR3: CASSPAVNQETQYF. In DNA, the CDR3 is TGTGCCAGCTCGCCTGCCGTTAATCAAGAGACCCAGTACTTC. V is TRBV18 and J is TRBJ2-5, with no clear D. With 6 bases removed from V and 2 bases from J, the gap between germline ends came to 13 bases. In germline, CDR1 is KGHSH, CDR2 LQKENI. This CDR3 has 14 residues. Full variable domain (missing parts from reference TRBV18 and TRBJ2-5): NAGVMQNPRHLVRRRGQEARLRCSPMKGHSHVYWYRQLPEEGLKFMVYLQKENIIDESGMPKERFSAEFPKEGPSILRIQQVVRGDSAAYFCASSPAVNQETQYFGPGTRLLVL.

This clonotype came up many times. This CDR3 is CASSGQDGTEAFF. CDR3 DNA sequence: TGTGCCAGCAGTGGACAGGATGGCACTGAAGCTTTCTTT. The chain uses TRBV6-1 and TRBJ1-1, with D possibly TRBD1 on 6 matching bases. CDR3 length: 13 amino acids. The V end lost 4 bases, the J end lost 4 bases, and 10 bases lay between the germline ends. Germline loops: CDR1 MNHNS, CDR2 SASEGT.

This clonotype was counted at least ten times. The V gene is TRBV15, the J gene TRBJ2-1, with 7 nucleotides matching TRBD2. The length of the CDR3 is 14 residues. In germline, CDR1 is LNHNV, CDR2 YYDKDF (reference sequence). V shed 7 bases and J 7 bases; nucleotides not matched to a gene: 10. CDR3 bases: TGTGCCACCACATTCGGGAGGATCGGGAATGAGCAGTTCTTC. Translating gives CATTFGRIGNEQFF.

This clonotype turned up a few times. The chain has TRBV6-1 and TRBJ1-5; perhaps TRBD1 as D (5 bases). The V and J ends lost 2 bases and 1 base respectively, with 9 bases between them. This CDR3 region has 15 residues. Germline CDR1 reads MNHNS; CDR2 reads SASEGT. In DNA form, the CDR3 reads TGTGCCAGCAGTGAAACGGGACGGAGCAATCAGCCCCAGCATTTT. Translated, it gives CASSETGRSNQPQHF.

The V and J genes are TRBV30 and TRBJ1-1, with D tentatively TRBD1 (5 bases). Germline V gene lookup returns CDR1 GTSNPN and CDR2 SVGIG (reference sequence). The CDR3 length is 11 residues. Trimming shortened V by 5 bases and J by 4 bases, and 8 bases separated the two germline ends. The CDR3 loop is CAWGGVTEAFF. The DNA of the CDR3 is TGTGCCTGGGGGGGGGTCACTGAAGCTTTCTTT.

This clonotype was seen at least ten times. V and J are TRBV28 and TRBJ1-2; D remains unclear. CDR1 and CDR2 from the germline V gene are MDHEN and SYDVKM. The CDR3 has 15 amino acids. V lost 5 bases, J lost 6 bases, and 19 bases lay in between. CDR3 nucleotide sequence: TGTGCCAGCAGTCCCCCCTCTTTGGGGTCGAATGGCTACACCTTC. This gives the protein CASSPPSLGSNGYTF.

This clonotype was seen only a few times. V usage is TRBV5-7 and J usage is TRBJ1-5; 10 nucleotides align to TRBD1. TRBV5-7 falls under the ORF class, with uncertain function. The junction had 9 bases not matched to a gene; V was cut back by 4 bases and J by 5 bases. CDR3 length: 16 residues. The CDR3 coding sequence is TGTGCCAGCAGCAGAGACAGGGGGCGCAGAGATCAGCCCCAGCATTTT. It encodes CASSRDRGRRDQPQHF.

The sample holds many counts of this clonotype. J is TRBJ1-2 and V is TRBV12-3 or TRBV12-4; maybe TRBD1 (5 bases). The CDR3 length is 14 residues. V was cut by 7 bases and J by 9 bases, with 21 bases left in between. The CDR3 DNA reads TGTGCCAGCACTCTAGACACCAGGGACGGCCGCTACACCTTC. This gives the protein CASTLDTRDGRYTF.

This clonotype was counted ten times or more. The chain uses TRBV20-1 and TRBJ2-3; D perhaps matches TRBD2 (5 bases). Trimming removed 6 bases at V and 4 bases at J, with 20 bases between. The germline CDR1 and CDR2 sequences are DFQATT and SNEGSKA (reference sequence). The CDR3 is made up of 15 amino acids. The CDR3 region has the DNA TGCAGTGCGAGCCTCCCCCGGACTCGGCCAGATACGCAGTATTTT. Amino acid sequence: CSASLPRTRPDTQYF.

The rearrangement uses TRBV6-2 or TRBV6-3 and TRBJ1-5; D perhaps matches TRBD1 (5 bases). Germline loops: CDR1 MNHEY, CDR2 SVGEGT. The CDR3 length is 15 residues. Trimming took off 6 bases at V and 3 bases at J, with 15 bases between the two ends. The CDR3 protein is CASSRRAGPNQPQHF. The DNA for the CDR3 is TGTGCCAGCAGCCGGAGAGCAGGGCCCAATCAGCCCCAGCATTTT.

As concerns this clonotype: Given a much more abundant clone one base away, this may be a read error. This chain uses TRBV27 with TRBJ2-2; D is ambiguous. The ends were cut back, 8 bases at V and 6 bases at J, with 13 bases in the middle. CDR3 size: 13 residues. Germline loops: CDR1 MNHEY, CDR2 SMNVEV (reference sequence). CDR3 loop: CASGSPLAGELFF. The CDR3 coding sequence is TGTGCCAGCGGCTCCCCTCTGGCCGGGGAGCTGTTTTTT.

This clonotype has a count of ten or more. The chain has TRBV2 and TRBJ1-1, with a possible D match to TRBD1 (6 bases). The CDR3 is 14 amino acids. CDR1 is SNHLY, CDR2 FYNNEI, per germline. Trimming cost V 6 bases and J 3 bases, with 14 bases left between them. CDR3 in DNA: TGTGCCAGCAGGTCATCACAGGGTTACACTGAAGCTTTCTTT. This encodes CASRSSQGYTEAFF.

This clonotype was counted many times. The chain carries TRBV5-1 and TRBJ1-2; D is undetermined. In germline, CDR1 is SGHRS, CDR2 YFSETQ. The CDR3 sequence is 12 residues long. The V end was cut by 2 bases, the J end by 6 bases, with 8 bases between. The chain's CDR3 is CASSFGSDGYTF. In DNA, the CDR3 is TGCGCCAGCAGCTTCGGCAGTGATGGCTACACCTTC.

This clonotype appeared a few times. The chain is built from TRBV19 and TRBJ1-1; D call uncertain. Between the trimmed V and J ends, which lost 3 bases and 1 base, there was a span of 9 bases. CDR1 and CDR2 (germline): LNHDA, SQIVND (reference sequence). This CDR3 has 14 amino acids. The CDR3 region is CASSIYRKNTEAFF. The CDR3 DNA follows: TGTGCCAGTAGTATTTACAGAAAGAACACTGAAGCTTTCTTT.

This clonotype was recorded at least ten times. The chain combines TRBV6-1 with TRBJ1-3; D is unclear. Per the germline V gene, CDR1 is MNHNS and CDR2 is SASEGT. The ends were cut back, 4 bases at V and 0 bases at J, with 10 bases in the middle. The CDR3 runs to 15 residues. The CDR3 reads CASSVRSLSGNTIYF. The CDR3 bases are TGTGCCAGCAGTGTACGCAGCCTCTCTGGAAACACCATATATTTT.

The chain uses TRBV6-1 and TRBJ2-3; 7 bases are shared with TRBD1. The germline CDR1 and CDR2 sequences are MNHNS and SASEGT. This CDR3 is built from 15 residues. The V segment lost 1 base and the J segment 4 bases; nucleotides outside the gene matches: 5. The CDR3 nucleotides are TGTGCCAGCAGTGAAGGACCAGGGGGTGCAGATACGCAGTATTTT. Its protein product is CASSEGPGGADTQYF.

The sample holds a few counts of this clonotype. The rearrangement links TRBV19 to TRBJ1-3, with a tentative D call TRBD1 (6 bases). This CDR3 is built from 15 residues. V dropped 3 bases and J dropped 0 bases, with 9 bases sitting between them. CDR1 is LNHDA, CDR2 SQIVND, per germline (reference sequence). CDR3 coding DNA: TGTGCCAGTAGTATGGGACACCGCTCTGGAAACACCATATATTTT. Translating it yields CASSMGHRSGNTIYF.

This clonotype was detected many times. This chain uses TRBV20-1 with TRBJ2-5; D remains unclear. Trimming took 3 bases from V and 1 from J, leaving 9 bases between them. Germline CDR1 DFQATT, CDR2 SNEGSKA (reference sequence). The length of the CDR3 is 13 residues. The CDR3 DNA reads TGCAGTGCTAGTGTAACTTCCCAAGAGACCCAGTACTTC. This sequence encodes CSASVTSQETQYF.

This clonotype was seen at least ten times. The rearrangement links TRBV10-3 to TRBJ2-1, with D maybe TRBD1 (6 bases). V shed 6 bases and J shed 6 bases, with 15 bases lying between them. This CDR3 has 14 amino acids. Per the germline V gene, CDR1 is ENHRY and CDR2 is SYGVKD. In DNA, the CDR3 is TGTGCCATCAGAGGGCCGGGACAACTCAATGAGCAGTTCTTC. Translating it yields CAIRGPGQLNEQFF.

The chain is built from TRBV11-3 and TRBJ2-7, with TRBD1 matching over 7 bases. The CDR3 runs to 14 residues. Germline trimming cut 5 bases from V and 7 bases from J; bases unmatched to any gene: 11. Germline V CDR1 and CDR2: SGHNT, YENEEA. CDR3 nucleotide sequence: TGTGCCAGCAGCAGGGGGCAGGGGGTGAAAGAGCAGTACTTC. Amino acids: CASSRGQGVKEQYF.

This clonotype was counted at least ten times. The chain carries TRBV7-3 and TRBJ2-1, with 9 bases matching TRBD2. This CDR3 spans 15 amino acids. J lost 6 bases, V lost 3 bases, and 6 bases had no gene match. CDR1 is SGHTA and CDR2 is FQGTGA in the germline V gene. The CDR3 spells CASSFAGGPVNEQFF. The CDR3 DNA is TGTGCCAGCAGCTTTGCGGGAGGGCCTGTCAATGAGCAGTTCTTC.

This clonotype was picked up a small number of times. J is TRBJ1-4 and V is TRBV27; D not resolved. Germline CDR1 is MNHEY and CDR2 is SMNVEV (reference sequence). CDR3 length: 17 residues. Trimming took off 0 bases at V and 5 bases at J, with 16 bases between the two ends. The CDR3 here is CASSLSTWEAVNEKLFF. CDR3 sequence (DNA): TGTGCCAGCAGTTTATCGACGTGGGAAGCGGTCAATGAAAAACTGTTTTTT.

This clonotype was seen a handful of times. The rearrangement uses TRBV19 and TRBJ2-2; 7 bases are shared with TRBD1. Looked up from germline, CDR1 is LNHDA and CDR2 is SQIVND (reference sequence). This CDR3 comprises 15 residues. Trimming at V came to 5 bases and at J to 2 bases, leaving 5 bases not matched to a gene. For the CDR3, the DNA is TGTGCCAGTAGTTCATGGGACAGTAACACCGGGGAGCTGTTTTTT. Its protein product is CASSSWDSNTGELFF.

This clonotype showed up just a few times. The chain uses TRBV28 and TRBJ2-3; 14 nucleotides agree with TRBD2. Germline V gene lookup returns CDR1 MDHEN and CDR2 SYDVKM. Germline trimming cut 11 bases from V and 13 bases from J; bases unmatched to any gene: 8. The CDR3 sequence is 12 residues long. DNA for the CDR3: TGTGCCGCAGGGACTAGCGGGAGATTGGAGTATTTT. Translation: CAAGTSGRLEYF.

This clonotype was detected only a few times. The V and J genes are TRBV25-1 and TRBJ2-7; TRBD1 matches 7 bases. The CDR3 contains 15 residues. V lost 4 bases, J lost 3 bases, and 9 bases stayed unmatched. Germline V gene sequence: CDR1 MGHDK, CDR2 SYGVNS. The CDR3 loop reads CASSAPGQKNYEQYF. CDR3 DNA: TGTGCCAGCAGTGCCCCGGGACAGAAAAACTACGAGCAGTACTTC.

This clonotype was counted at least ten times. This rearrangement joins TRBV6-1 to TRBJ1-1, with D uncertain. V was cut by 5 bases and J by 7 bases, with 11 bases left in between. The CDR3 consists of 12 residues. In germline, CDR1 is MNHNS, CDR2 SASEGT. CDR3 in amino acids: CASSPRADEAFF. The CDR3 DNA reads as TGTGCCAGCAGTCCCCGCGCGGATGAAGCTTTCTTT.

In this sample, this clonotype turned up a few times. The chain recombines TRBV19 with TRBJ1-3; D not certain. The ends were cut back, 3 bases at V and 0 bases at J, with 12 bases in the middle. The CDR3 is 16 amino acids. Germline CDR1 and CDR2: LNHDA and SQIVND (reference sequence). CDR3 protein: CASSIEAALSGNTIYF. CDR3 in DNA: TGTGCCAGTAGTATTGAGGCAGCCCTCTCTGGAAACACCATATATTTT.